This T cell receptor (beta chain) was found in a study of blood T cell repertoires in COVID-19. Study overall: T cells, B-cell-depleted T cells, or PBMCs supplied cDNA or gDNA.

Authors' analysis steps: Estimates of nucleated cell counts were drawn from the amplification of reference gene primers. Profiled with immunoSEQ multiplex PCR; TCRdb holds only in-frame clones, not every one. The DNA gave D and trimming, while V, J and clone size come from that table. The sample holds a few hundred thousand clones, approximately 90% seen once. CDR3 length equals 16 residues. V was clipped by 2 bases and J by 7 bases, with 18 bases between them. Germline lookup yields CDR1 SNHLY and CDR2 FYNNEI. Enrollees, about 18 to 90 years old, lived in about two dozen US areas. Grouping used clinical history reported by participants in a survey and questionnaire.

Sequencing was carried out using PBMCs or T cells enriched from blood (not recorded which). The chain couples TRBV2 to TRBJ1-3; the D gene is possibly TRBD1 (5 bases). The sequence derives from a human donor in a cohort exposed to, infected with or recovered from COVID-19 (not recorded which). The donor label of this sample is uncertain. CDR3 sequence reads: CASSERAWQGGNTIYF. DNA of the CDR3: TGTGCCAGCAGTGAACGGGCTTGGCAGGGTGGCAACACCATATATTTT.